One T cell receptor beta chain is described in this entry. Its antigen remains undetermined. Nothing much larger sits one base from this clone, and base qualities are not available. The library was produced with the immunoSEQ multiplex PCR assay. The authors' analysis ran thus. A statistical classification framework was built for diagnosing cytomegalovirus status from the catalog of TCR beta chain sequences. Imported from immuneACCESS, the table was reduced by TCRdb to in-frame sequences with V and J called. These copies leave out some clones; in studies compared against another copy, an unresolved V gene accounts for under half, and the cause of the remainder is not known. V, J and clone size are those of that table, while D and trimming were read from the DNA. For this sample the table gives roughly 73,000 clones, of which approximately 95% were detected only once. The leading ten clones occupy 3% to 3.5% of the sample.

The donors belonged to the validation cohort of about 120 subjects, which was separate from the roughly 670-subject first cohort. The data belong to a study of cytomegalovirus exposure and HLA in healthy donors (dated by TCRdb to about 2017). For the study in its entirety: The 650 to 800 repertoires of the first cohort and the 120 validation repertoires were produced on the same platform, according to a later analysis. The study aimed to test whether cataloging public T cell receptors could reveal signatures of past pathogen exposure. Besides the first cohort of 500 to 700 subjects, a separate validation cohort made up of roughly 120 different subjects was used. To predict cytomegalovirus infection status, the study combined high-throughput TCR immunosequencing, statistical association of individual TCRs with disease status, and machine learning.

The paper as a whole reports these results and caveats: A few of the identified cytomegalovirus-associated TCR beta chains were confirmed in vitro to be specific for cytomegalovirus antigens. The study gave a list of 150 to 200 TCR beta chains associated with cytomegalovirus. Subsequent analysis determined that TCRs grouped into clusters in the first cohort also showed a tendency toward co-occurrence across the roughly 130 validation repertoires, and 94% of cluster scores exceeded 0. Most TCR sequences were seen in very few donors, while some public TCRs were found in many individuals. It was suggested by the authors that the approach could potentially be generalized to other disease states and immunological phenotypes. Cytomegalovirus status was reported to be diagnosed by the classifier with high specificity and sensitivity in both the original and validation cohorts. The validation cohort had no HLA typing available for a later analysis, so co-occurrence within that cohort was assessed over all 130 or so repertoires.

The sequencing input was PBMCs. This TCR was sampled from a man aged 18 to 29 in good health and CMV-seronegative.

The DNA sequence is as follows: TGCAGCGTACAGGCTAATGAGCAGTTCTTC. The translation is CSVQANEQFF. The V gene is TRBV29-1 and the J gene is TRBJ2-1; the D gene is perhaps TRBD1, on 5 matching bases. The germline V gene supplies CDR1 SQVTM and CDR2 ANQGSEA. The CDR3 starts with the cysteine, ends with the phenylalanine, and has 10 residues. The read is trimmed to its CDR3 DNA, 30 bases read in frame from base 1. V and J lose 6 bases and 7 bases, and a span of 7 bases separates them.